This T cell receptor (beta chain) was sequenced during a study of Ad26.COV2.S vaccination and SARS-CoV-2 variants. Whole-study context: Enrolled in COV1001, the donor was in the Ad26.COV2.S trial arm, which received the vaccine. Intramuscularly, Ad26.COV2.S was given either once or twice, 56 days apart.

Treatment given: roughly 20 received Ad26.COV2.S at low or high dose, single or two shots; a few received placebo; per-sample allocation not given. Sampling occurred on day 63 after the first vaccine or placebo injection. An Ad26 vector carrying the Wuhan-strain SARS-CoV-2 spike served as the vaccine. The CDR3 sequence is 15 residues long. V lost 5 bases, J lost 5 bases, and 11 bases stayed unmatched. CDR1 and CDR2 (germline): SEHNR, FQNEAQ (reference sequence). Sequencing was performed with immunoSEQ multiplex PCR; in TCRdb, only in-frame clones are kept and a portion is missing. The repertoire consists of 450,000 to 550,000 clones, with 70% to 90% occurring once and the leading ten covering 1.5% to 2%.

This TCR came from a person aged 18-60 years who received the Ad26.COV2.S COVID-19 vaccine or a placebo. The J gene is TRBJ1-1, the V gene TRBV7-9; 7 bases align to TRBD1. The material sequenced was peripheral blood, taken in a trial of Ad26.COV2.S vaccine versus placebo. This CDR3 is CASSLPTGVRTEAFF. As DNA, the CDR3 is TGTGCCAGCAGCCTTCCCACAGGGGTTAGGACTGAAGCTTTCTTT.